These 29 T cell receptor beta chains were sequenced from one sample in a study of multiple sclerosis patients with progressive multifocal leukoencephalopathy. Time point given: time of PML onset. Assay used: immunoSEQ multiplex PCR; TCRdb lists only in-frame clones, some missing. The sample has about 33,000 clones, over 75% seen once. Material: PBMCs, obtained from a patient treated with natalizumab. All receptors come from a human donor with progressive multifocal leukoencephalopathy.

The V gene is TRBV7-2, the J gene TRBJ1-1, with a weak D call TRBD1 (5 bases). The germline CDR1 and CDR2 sequences are SGHTA and FQGNSA. Deletions cut 3 bases from V and 5 bases from J, with 10 bases between. This CDR3 region has 13 residues. The CDR3 loop reads CASSFSQGTEAFF. DNA of the CDR3: TGTGCCAGCAGCTTCAGCCAGGGAACTGAAGCTTTCTTT.

In this sample, this clone turned up once. The chain recombines TRBV15 with TRBJ2-7; D is ambiguous. The CDR3 contains 13 residues. V was pared by 0 bases and J by 3 bases, with 6 bases between. From germline, CDR1 is LNHNV and CDR2 YYDKDF (reference sequence). CDR3 in DNA: TGTGCCACCAGCAGAGATCTGGTCTACGAGCAGTACTTC. This encodes CATSRDLVYEQYF. The full variable domain, its missing parts supplied by reference TRBV15 and TRBJ2-7, is DAMVIQNPRYQVTQFGKPVTLSCSQTLNHNVMYWYQQKSSQAPKLLFHYYDKDFNNEADTPDNFQSRRPNTSFCFLDIRSPGLGDTAMYLCATSRDLVYEQYFGPGTRLTVT.

V usage is TRBV28 and J usage is TRBJ1-1, with D uncertain. This CDR3 has 12 amino acids. Trimming left V 4 bases short and J 2 bases short, with 5 bases between. Germline V gene lookup returns CDR1 MDHEN and CDR2 SYDVKM. As DNA, the CDR3 is TGTGCCAGCAGTTCAGACAACACTGAAGCTTTCTTT. Amino acids: CASSSDNTEAFF.

This chain uses TRBV7-8 with TRBJ2-7, with a possible D match to TRBD1 (6 bases). Between the trimmed V and J ends, which lost 5 bases and 2 bases, there was a span of 16 bases. The germline V gene has CDR1 SGHVS and CDR2 FQNEAQ. The CDR3 is 15 residues long. The CDR3 region is CASSPGGRGAYEQYF. The DNA for the CDR3 is TGTGCCAGCAGCCCCGGCGGCAGGGGCGCCTACGAGCAGTACTTC.

The chain joins TRBV4-3 to TRBJ2-7, with D possibly called TRBD1 or TRBD2 (6 bases each). V gave up 0 bases and J gave up 0 bases, with 21 bases separating them. CDR3 length equals 19 residues. Germline CDR1 reads LGHNA; CDR2 reads YSLEER. CDR3 in amino acids: CASSQDLGVGGRSSYEQYF. For the CDR3, the DNA is TGCGCCAGCAGCCAAGATCTGGGGGTAGGGGGGAGGAGCTCCTACGAGCAGTACTTC.

The genes are TRBV25-1 and TRBJ1-4; no clear D. There are 13 residues in the CDR3. Germline CDR1 and CDR2: MGHDK and SYGVNS. Trimming pared 6 bases from V and 6 bases from J, leaving 11 bases between. The CDR3 here is CASRNRLDEKLFF. CDR3 in DNA: TGTGCCAGCAGAAATCGATTGGATGAAAAACTGTTTTTT.

V usage is TRBV28 and J usage is TRBJ1-4, with no clear D. This CDR3 has 14 residues. V was clipped by 5 bases and J by 3 bases, with 10 bases between them. Germline lookup yields CDR1 MDHEN and CDR2 SYDVKM. The DNA for the CDR3 is TGTGCCAGCAGTCTTCAGGCCTCTAATGAAAAACTGTTTTTT. Translating it yields CASSLQASNEKLFF.

The chain has TRBV7-9 and TRBJ1-1, with D possibly matching TRBD1 (5 bases). Trimming shortened V by 2 bases and J by 4 bases, and 11 bases separated the two germline ends. CDR1 and CDR2 from the germline V gene are SEHNR and FQNEAQ (reference sequence). The CDR3 is made up of 14 amino acids. The CDR3 DNA reads as TGTGCCAGCAGCTTATCAGGGAGAGTCACTGAAGCTTTCTTT. Its translation: CASSLSGRVTEAFF.

The V and J genes are TRBV2 and TRBJ2-3, with TRBD1 matching 10 bases. Trimming cost V 4 bases and J 1 base; bases outside gene matches: 5. From germline, CDR1 is SNHLY and CDR2 FYNNEI. The CDR3 contains 16 residues. CDR3 sequence: CASSVGDRGGTDTQYF. In nucleotides, the CDR3 is TGTGCCAGCAGTGTGGGGGACAGGGGAGGCACAGATACGCAGTATTTT.

V usage is TRBV10-3 and J usage is TRBJ1-1, with D uncertain. There are 12 residues in the CDR3. Germline CDR1 and CDR2: ENHRY and SYGVKD. V shed 6 bases and J shed 1 base, with 6 bases lying between them. CDR3 nucleotide sequence: TGTGCCATCAGGAACGAGAACACTGAAGCTTTCTTT. As protein: CAIRNENTEAFF.

Only a few counts were recorded for this clone. This chain joins TRBV6-5 and TRBJ1-5, with D perhaps TRBD1 (5 bases). V was trimmed by 4 bases and J by 2 bases, leaving 12 bases between them. This CDR3 region has 15 residues. CDR1 and CDR2 (germline): MNHEY, SVGAGI. CDR3 loop: CASSSQPRGNQPQHF. CDR3 nucleotides: TGTGCCAGCAGTTCCCAGCCCAGGGGCAATCAGCCCCAGCATTTT.

The genes are TRBV10-3 and TRBJ2-2; TRBD2 might be the D (5 bases). The CDR3 consists of 15 residues. Germline V gene data show CDR1 as ENHRY and CDR2 as SYGVKD. The ends were cut back, 0 bases at V and 5 bases at J, with 10 bases in the middle. The CDR3 DNA sequence: TGTGCCATCAGTGAGTCAGGTCTAGCAACCGGGGAGCTGTTTTTT. Translated, it gives CAISESGLATGELFF.

This chain joins TRBV28 and TRBJ2-7; TRBD2 matches 7 bases. The CDR3 extends over 12 amino acids. CDR1 is MDHEN and CDR2 is SYDVKM in the germline V gene. Trimming cost V 6 bases and J 4 bases; bases outside gene matches: 3. CDR3: CASRGGSYEQYF. The CDR3 region has the DNA TGTGCCAGCAGGGGCGGGAGTTACGAGCAGTACTTC.

The V gene is TRBV4-3, the J gene TRBJ2-7; D might be TRBD2 (6 bases). This CDR3 is 14 amino acids long. V was trimmed by 1 base and J by 1 base, leaving 8 bases between them. CDR1 is LGHNA and CDR2 is YSLEER in the germline V gene. The CDR3 is CASSQVSGSYEQYF. The CDR3 region has the DNA TGCGCCAGCAGCCAAGTAAGCGGGTCCTACGAGCAGTACTTC.

This chain joins TRBV27 and TRBJ2-2; perhaps TRBD2 as D (6 bases). Germline V gene sequence: CDR1 MNHEY, CDR2 SMNVEV (reference sequence). CDR3 length: 13 residues. Trimming stripped 8 bases from V and 6 bases from J, with 13 bases between. CDR3 region: CASSGTHSGELFF. The CDR3 DNA reads TGTGCCAGCTCCGGGACTCATTCCGGGGAGCTGTTTTTT.

The chain has TRBV6-5 and TRBJ2-1, with 11 nucleotides matching TRBD2. The V and J ends lost 5 bases and 3 bases, in that order; junction bases with no gene match: 3. Germline V lookup: CDR1 MNHEY, CDR2 SVGAGI. This CDR3 has 15 residues. The CDR3 DNA sequence: TGTGCCAGCAGTGCGCTAGCGGGAGGCTACAATGAGCAGTTCTTC. Translated: CASSALAGGYNEQFF.

The V and J genes are TRBV9 and TRBJ1-1; D is unresolved. The germline V and J ends were trimmed by 2 bases and 7 bases, with 12 bases remaining between them. This CDR3 spans 13 amino acids. Germline loops: CDR1 SGDLS, CDR2 YYNGEE. The CDR3 DNA is TGTGCCAGCAGCGTTCTCCTTGTCAGTGAAGCTTTCTTT. It is translated as CASSVLLVSEAFF.

The chain has TRBV6-7 and TRBJ1-1, with 10 bases lining up with TRBD1. TRBV6-7 carries the ORF label, with uncertain function. V lost 1 base and J lost 2; bases outside the gene matches: 7. The CDR3 covers 17 residues. In DNA form, the CDR3 reads TGTGCCAGCAGTTACTACCCCCGGGACAGGGGAAACACTGAAGCTTTCTTT. As protein: CASSYYPRDRGNTEAFF.

The rearrangement links TRBV2 to TRBJ1-2; 7 nucleotides line up with TRBD1. CDR1 and CDR2 from the germline V gene are SNHLY and FYNNEI. This CDR3 comprises 12 residues. The ends lost 8 bases at V and 4 bases at J; junction bases unmatched: 4. Here the CDR3 reads CASRGDSYGYTF. For the CDR3, the DNA is TGTGCCAGCCGGGGGGACAGCTATGGCTACACCTTC.

This clone was observed a few times. V is TRBV25-1 and J is TRBJ1-1; D remains ambiguous. V lost 3 bases and J 1 base, leaving 9 bases between the germline ends. The CDR3 contains 14 residues. CDR1 is MGHDK and CDR2 is SYGVNS in the germline V gene. CDR3 sequence: CASSESWANTEAFF. In DNA, the CDR3 is TGTGCCAGCAGTGAGAGTTGGGCGAACACTGAAGCTTTCTTT.

The rearrangement joins TRBV30 to TRBJ1-2; TRBD1 aligns across 9 bases. The length of the CDR3 is 16 residues. The germline gives CDR1 GTSNPN, CDR2 SVGIG (reference sequence). V gave up 5 bases and J gave up 4 bases; unmatched junction bases: 14. The CDR3 spells CAWADRGGTSIYGYTF. The CDR3 nucleotides read TGTGCCTGGGCCGACAGGGGGGGTACCTCTATCTATGGCTACACCTTC.

V gene TRBV5-5 combines with J gene TRBJ1-4, with unresolved D. The ends were cut back, 3 bases at V and 8 bases at J, with 17 bases in the middle. The CDR3 totals 15 residues. Germline loops: CDR1 SGHKS, CDR2 YYEKEE (reference sequence). The CDR3 here is CASSSTALVTEKLFF. For the CDR3, the DNA is TGTGCCAGCAGCTCGACCGCCCTAGTGACAGAAAAACTGTTTTTT.

The chain employs TRBV28 and TRBJ1-1; no reliable D call. The V end lost 6 bases, the J end lost 1 base, and 12 bases lay between the germline ends. This CDR3 has 14 amino acids. In germline, CDR1 is MDHEN, CDR2 SYDVKM. In nucleotides, the CDR3 is TGTGCCAGCAGATACAGCCCTGGGAACACTGAAGCTTTCTTT. The encoded protein is CASRYSPGNTEAFF. The whole variable domain, remainder taken from reference TRBV28 and TRBJ1-1, is DVKVTQSSRYLVKRTGEKVFLECVQDMDHENMFWYRQDPGLGLRLIYFSYDVKMKEKGDIPEGYSVSREKKERFSLILESASTNQTSMYLCASRYSPGNTEAFFGQGTRLTVV.

J is TRBJ1-3 and V is TRBV4-3; no clear D gene. V lost 1 base and J lost 8, with 15 bases in between. The CDR3 loop spans 15 amino acids. The germline V gene has CDR1 LGHNA and CDR2 YSLEER. In DNA, the CDR3 is TGCGCCAGCAGCCAAGTGACGCCAGGTGGGGACACCATATATTTT. It specifies CASSQVTPGGDTIYF.

This chain links TRBV6-6 with TRBJ1-2; a possible D gene is TRBD1 (5 bases). Germline V CDR1 and CDR2: MNHNY, SVGAGI (reference sequence). The V end lost 6 bases, the J end lost 7 bases, and 21 bases lay between the germline ends. The CDR3 spans 15 residues. CDR3 sequence: CASSPNTGGTLGYTF. The CDR3 nucleotides read TGTGCCAGCAGCCCAAATACAGGAGGGACCCTTGGCTACACCTTC.

This chain joins TRBV11-3 and TRBJ2-1, with 9 bases matching TRBD2. V trimming: 4 bases; J trimming: 9 bases; junction bases outside the gene matches: 16. Germline loops: CDR1 SGHNT, CDR2 YENEEA. The CDR3 has 17 residues. In nucleotides, the CDR3 is TGTGCCAGCAGCTCGACGACCGGGACTAGCTTGATCCCTGAGCAGTTCTTC. Its translation is CASSSTTGTSLIPEQFF. The variable domain in full, completed from reference TRBV11-3 and TRBJ2-1, reads EAGVVQSPRYKIIEKKQPVAFWCNPISGHNTLYWYLQNLGQGPELLIRYENEEAVDDSQLPKDRFSAERLKGVDSTLKIQPAELGDSAVYLCASSSTTGTSLIPEQFFGPGTRLTVL.

The rearrangement joins TRBV7-2 to TRBJ1-5, with D unclear. The V and J ends lost 5 bases and 5 bases respectively, with 13 bases between them. The CDR3 covers 14 residues. Germline CDR1 and CDR2: SGHTA and FQGNSA. The CDR3 nucleotides are TGTGCCAGCAGCCAACGGGATGGGGATCAGCCCCAGCATTTT. It codes for CASSQRDGDQPQHF.

V usage is TRBV2 and J usage is TRBJ2-1, with D perhaps matching TRBD2 (6 bases). Trimming took 8 bases from V and 15 from J, leaving 20 bases between them. Germline V gives CDR1 SNHLY, CDR2 FYNNEI. The CDR3 length is 12 residues. The CDR3 nucleotides are TGTGCCAGCCCGAGCACCGTGGGGGACTGGTTCTTC. Protein: CASPSTVGDWFF.

The chain recombines TRBV19 with TRBJ2-3, with D hard to call. CDR3 size: 15 residues. Trimming cost V 6 bases and J 0 bases, with 13 bases left between them. The germline CDR1 and CDR2 sequences are LNHDA and SQIVND (reference sequence). CDR3 coding DNA: TGTGCCAGTAGCTCCTTAAGAGCTAGCACAGATACGCAGTATTTT. It codes for CASSSLRASTDTQYF.